The T cell receptor beta chain described here comes from a study of PD-1 blockade in classical Hodgkin lymphoma. The study, taken as a whole, reports: It was reported that newly diagnosed patients had less baseline TCR diversity than healthy donors. At C4D1, TCR diversity had climbed significantly for CD4+ cells, though not for CD8+ cells. Baseline diversity resembling that of newly diagnosed patients was seen in complete responders.

As to this clone: Its antigen is not known.

Time point of the sample: cycle 4 day 1 (C4D1), after more than five weeks of nivolumab. Each patient's relapse followed autologous stem cell transplantation, and brentuximab vedotin exposure varied. Responses achieved at best were complete response, partial response or progressive disease. The table came from immunoSEQ multiplex PCR; TCRdb's copy has only in-frame clones and leaves some out. The sample has some 93,000 clones; nearly 85% are singletons. Germline CDR1 and CDR2: SNHLY and FYNNEI. Deletions cut 5 bases from V and 1 base from J, with 14 bases between. The CDR3 consists of 15 residues. This chain connects TRBV2 to TRBJ1-1; maybe TRBD1 (5 bases). The receptor was isolated from a human donor with classical Hodgkin lymphoma. Specimen: peripheral blood mononuclear cells (PBMCs), collected before the fourth cycle of nivolumab. The CDR3 region is CASSLDRVENTEAFF. DNA of the CDR3: TGTGCCAGCAGTCTAGACAGAGTTGAGAACACTGAAGCTTTCTTT. The full variable domain, rest sourced from reference TRBV2 and TRBJ1-1, is EPEVTQTPSHQVTQMGQEVILRCVPISNHLYFYWYRQILGQKVEFLVSFYNNEISEKSEIFDDQFSVERPDGSNFTLKIRSTKLEDSAMYFCASSLDRVENTEAFFGQGTRLTVV.